What follows are 24 T cell receptor beta chains derived from one specimen sequenced in a study of T cells in localized non-small cell lung cancer. Data came from immunoSEQ multiplex PCR; TCRdb stores just in-frame clones and leaves some out. The repertoire includes around 92,000 clones, around 90% of them detected once, and roughly 4% sits in the top ten. Material: PBMCs, obtained before any cancer treatment. These receptors came from a woman aged 40 to 75 with stage II squamous cell lung carcinoma.

The chain links TRBV19 to TRBJ1-1; a possible D gene is TRBD1 (5 bases). CDR1 is LNHDA, CDR2 SQIVND, per germline (reference sequence). V lost 7 bases and J 1 base, leaving 19 bases between the germline ends. The CDR3 totals 16 residues. The CDR3 nucleotides are TGTGCCAGTACCCTAAGGGGTGGGTCACGGAACACTGAAGCTTTCTTT. It yields the protein CASTLRGGSRNTEAFF. Looking up the rest from reference TRBV19 and TRBJ1-1 gives the full variable domain: DGGITQSPKYLFRKEGQNVTLSCEQNLNHDAMYWYRQDPGQGLRLIYYSQIVNDFQKGDIAEGYSVSREKKESFPLTVTSAQKNPTAFYLCASTLRGGSRNTEAFFGQGTRLTVV.

The CDR3 sequence is CASSPRRASDSTDTQYF. The CDR3, as DNA: TGTGCCAGTAGTCCCCGACGGGCTAGCGATAGCACAGATACGCAGTATTTT. The chain employs TRBV19 and TRBJ2-3; maybe TRBD2 (6 bases). Germline lookup yields CDR1 LNHDA and CDR2 SQIVND (reference sequence). Trimming left V 5 bases short and J 0 bases short, with 18 bases between. The CDR3 contains 17 residues.

The chain carries TRBV11-2 and TRBJ2-1, with 11 nucleotides matching TRBD2. After removal of 5 bases from V and 3 bases from J, the junction contained 3 bases not matched to a gene. CDR3 length: 15 amino acids. Germline V lookup: CDR1 SGHAT, CDR2 FQNNGV. DNA of the CDR3: TGTGCCAGCAGCCCGACTAGCGGGAACTACAATGAGCAGTTCTTC. Translation: CASSPTSGNYNEQFF.

The V call is TRBV27, the J call TRBJ2-1, with 11 bases that match TRBD2. CDR3 length: 16 amino acids. Germline CDR1 reads MNHEY; CDR2 reads SMNVEV (reference sequence). With 5 bases clipped from V and 3 bases from J, the junction kept 6 bases outside the gene matches. The DNA of the CDR3 is TGTGCCAGCAGTGAGAGACTAGCGGGGAACTACAATGAGCAGTTCTTC. Translating it yields CASSERLAGNYNEQFF.

This clone was seen only once. The V and J genes are TRBV28 and TRBJ1-4; TRBD1 agrees at 8 bases. This CDR3 has 14 amino acids. J gave up 12 bases and V 3 bases, and 9 bases lay outside the gene matches. In germline, CDR1 is MDHEN, CDR2 SYDVKM. The CDR3 nucleotides are TGTGCCAGCAGTTTCGAGGGACAGGCACTGGAACTGTTTTTT. Its translation: CASSFEGQALELFF.

The genes are TRBV6-5 and TRBJ2-1; D gene unclear. The CDR3 contains 13 residues. CDR1 and CDR2 (germline): MNHEY, SVGAGI. V was cut by 0 bases and J by 8 bases, with 8 bases left in between. Written as DNA, the CDR3 is TGTGCCAGCAGTTACTCGTCAGCCTATGAGCAGTTCTTC. This encodes CASSYSSAYEQFF.

This chain links TRBV11-2 with TRBJ1-2, with no clear D. The V end was cut by 5 bases, the J end by 5 bases, with 15 bases between. This CDR3 has 14 residues. CDR1 is SGHAT and CDR2 is FQNNGV in the germline V gene. DNA of the CDR3: TGTGCCAGCAGCACTGCTGGAGCGGCTTATGGCTACACCTTC. This translates into CASSTAGAAYGYTF.

The V call is TRBV6-5, the J call TRBJ1-3, with D unresolved. Trimming took off 3 bases at V and 2 bases at J, with 5 bases between the two ends. The CDR3 is made up of 13 amino acids. Looked up from germline, CDR1 is MNHEY and CDR2 is SVGAGI. The CDR3 sequence is CASSYLPGNTIYF. The DNA for the CDR3 is TGTGCCAGCAGTTATTTACCTGGAAACACCATATATTTT.

J is TRBJ1-2 and V is TRBV27, with 10 bases aligning to TRBD1. The CDR3 sequence is 16 residues long. After removal of 5 bases from V and 2 bases from J, the junction contained 8 bases not matched to a gene. Germline V gives CDR1 MNHEY, CDR2 SMNVEV (reference sequence). The CDR3 is CASSHRQGAINYGYTF. CDR3 nucleotides: TGTGCCAGCAGTCACCGACAGGGGGCGATAAACTATGGCTACACCTTC.

The V call is TRBV5-5, the J call TRBJ2-2; D remains ambiguous. Looked up from germline, CDR1 is SGHKS and CDR2 is YYEKEE (reference sequence). The V gene lost 5 bases and the J gene lost 6 bases, with 8 bases spanning the gap. CDR3 length: 12 amino acids. CDR3 sequence (DNA): TGTGCCAGCAGAATTTCTGCCGGGGAGCTGTTTTTT. The encoded protein is CASRISAGELFF.

J is TRBJ2-3 and V is TRBV14; D uncertain. This CDR3 has 14 amino acids. Germline assignment: CDR1 SGHDN and CDR2 FVKESK. Trimming took off 0 bases at V and 7 bases at J, with 11 bases between the two ends. In nucleotides, the CDR3 is TGTGCCAGCAGCCAAGAAAGACTCCGGTATACGCAGTATTTT. This encodes CASSQERLRYTQYF.

This chain uses TRBV5-6 with TRBJ2-2; tentatively, D is TRBD1 or TRBD2 (5 bases each). The CDR3 has 16 amino acids. Germline V lookup: CDR1 SGHDT, CDR2 YYEEEE. V was shortened by 0 bases and J by 7 bases, with 16 bases between the two germline ends. The CDR3 spells CASSLAGTPYNGELFF. In DNA, the CDR3 is TGTGCCAGCAGCTTGGCCGGGACCCCCTACAACGGGGAGCTGTTTTTT.

This chain links TRBV6-1 with TRBJ1-3, with 9 bases fitting TRBD1. The CDR3 is 19 amino acids. Trimming cost V 2 bases and J 0 bases; bases outside gene matches: 11. Germline CDR1 is MNHNS and CDR2 is SASEGT. The CDR3: CASSELRGTGQGSGNTIYF. The CDR3 coding sequence is TGTGCCAGCAGTGAATTACGGGGCACGGGACAGGGCTCTGGAAACACCATATATTTT.

The rearrangement links TRBV5-1 to TRBJ2-7; D unresolved. V lost 4 bases and J lost 0, with 17 bases in between. The CDR3 extends over 16 amino acids. Per germline, CDR1 SGHRS and CDR2 YFSETQ. The chain's CDR3 is CASSPLGPHGSYEQYF. As DNA, the CDR3 is TGCGCCAGCAGCCCCCTAGGTCCACACGGCTCCTACGAGCAGTACTTC.

The chain couples TRBV5-5 to TRBJ1-1; D is undetermined. The CDR3 has 15 amino acids. V was cut by 1 base and J by 1 base, with 11 bases left in between. The germline V gene has CDR1 SGHKS and CDR2 YYEKEE (reference sequence). CDR3 in DNA: TGTGCCAGCAGCTTGTTAGGGATCTCGAACACTGAAGCTTTCTTT. It encodes CASSLLGISNTEAFF.

The CDR3 region is CASNGEDGYTF. DNA of the CDR3: TGTGCCAGCAACGGAGAGGATGGCTACACCTTC. The chain carries TRBV25-1 and TRBJ1-2; D remains unclear. The CDR3 is made up of 11 amino acids. Between the trimmed V and J ends, which lost 7 bases and 6 bases, there was a span of 9 bases. Per the germline V gene, CDR1 is MGHDK and CDR2 is SYGVNS.

V is TRBV28 and J is TRBJ2-5; 10 nucleotides align to TRBD2. CDR1 is MDHEN, CDR2 SYDVKM, per germline. The V segment lost 6 bases and the J segment 5 bases; nucleotides outside the gene matches: 12. The CDR3 totals 16 residues. In nucleotides, the CDR3 is TGTGCCAGCAGCAGGACTAGCGGAGGGGGTCGCGAGACCCAGTACTTC. Its protein product is CASSRTSGGGRETQYF.

A few counts support this clone. The V gene is TRBV6-4, the J gene TRBJ2-1; 13 positions match TRBD2. Germline V CDR1 and CDR2: MRHNA, SNTAGT. J gave up 5 bases and V 5 bases, and 3 bases lay outside the gene matches. CDR3 length equals 15 residues. CDR3 nucleotides: TGTGCCAGCAGTACTAGCGGGGGGGGCCACAATGAGCAGTTCTTC. It specifies CASSTSGGGHNEQFF.

This chain joins TRBV7-2 and TRBJ1-5; no reliable D call. The CDR3 is 17 residues long. Trimming left V 6 bases short and J 8 bases short, with 26 bases between. CDR1 and CDR2 from the germline V gene are SGHTA and FQGNSA. CDR3 DNA: TGTGCCAGCAGGAAACCGGGTCGGGCCGGGATGTTTGAGCCCCAGCATTTT. It translates to CASRKPGRAGMFEPQHF.

The chain carries TRBV5-1 and TRBJ1-5, with D unresolved. CDR3 size: 14 residues. CDR1 and CDR2 (germline): SGHRS, YFSETQ. The ends were cut back, 0 bases at V and 7 bases at J, with 11 bases in the middle. CDR3 DNA: TGCGCCAGCAGCTTGGGAGAGGGAGAGCAGCCCCAGCATTTT. Translated, it gives CASSLGEGEQPQHF.

The rearrangement joins TRBV7-2 to TRBJ2-1, with unresolved D. The V end lost 7 bases, the J end lost 8 bases, and 15 bases lay between the germline ends. This CDR3 has 13 amino acids. CDR1 is SGHTA, CDR2 FQGNSA, per germline. CDR3 coding DNA: TGTGCCAGCATAACTGGTCTAAGATATGAGCAGTTCTTC. Translation: CASITGLRYEQFF.

V usage is TRBV19 and J usage is TRBJ1-1; 8 bases are a match to TRBD1. CDR3 length equals 14 residues. Germline values: CDR1 LNHDA, CDR2 SQIVND (reference sequence). Germline trimming cut 6 bases from V and 6 bases from J; bases unmatched to any gene: 9. Here the CDR3 DNA reads TGTGCCAGTAGGAGACAGGGGAGAGTTCCTGAAGCTTTCTTT. This sequence encodes CASRRQGRVPEAFF.

V usage is TRBV30 and J usage is TRBJ2-2, with D tentatively TRBD2 (6 bases). Germline V lookup: CDR1 GTSNPN, CDR2 SVGIG (reference sequence). The CDR3 consists of 13 residues. V lost 5 bases and J 4 bases, leaving 11 bases between the germline ends. CDR3 in amino acids: CAWRGLLTGELFF. CDR3 DNA: TGTGCCTGGCGGGGACTTCTCACCGGGGAGCTGTTTTTT.

The rearrangement uses TRBV6-1 and TRBJ2-1; tentatively, D is TRBD2 (6 bases). The CDR3 consists of 15 residues. Germline V CDR1 and CDR2: MNHNS, SASEGT. The V end lost 6 bases, the J end lost 2 bases, and 14 bases lay between the germline ends. CDR3 bases: TGTGCCAGCAGGCCGGGACTCACGCCCTACAATGAGCAGTTCTTC. Protein: CASRPGLTPYNEQFF.